The 9 T cell receptor beta chains below come from one sample, sequenced in a study of T cell responses to AZD1222 COVID-19 vaccine. The protocol was immunoSEQ multiplex PCR, while the TCRdb copy is restricted to in-frame clones and leaves out a portion. The sample shows roughly 140,000 clones, around 88% of them seen only once. The source was peripheral blood, collected on day 0 of AZD1222 vaccination. The source of these receptors is an adult in good health.

V is TRBV5-4 and J is TRBJ2-2, with TRBD1 matching over 8 bases. Trimming removed 0 bases from V and 7 bases from J; junction bases left unmatched: 8. The CDR3 runs 16 residues. Germline assignment: CDR1 SGHNT and CDR2 YYREEE (reference sequence). For the CDR3, the DNA is TGTGCCAGCAGCTTGGGCACAGGGGGTCTTGGCGGGGAGCTGTTTTTT. Amino acids: CASSLGTGGLGGELFF.

J is TRBJ1-1 and V is TRBV5-1, with TRBD1 matching over 8 bases. The CDR3 has 13 residues. V gave up 6 bases and J gave up 3 bases; unmatched junction bases: 4. Germline CDR1 reads SGHRS; CDR2 reads YFSETQ. The CDR3 loop is CASTRTGYTEAFF. CDR3 nucleotide sequence: TGCGCCAGCACAAGGACAGGGTACACTGAAGCTTTCTTT.

This rearrangement joins TRBV7-9 to TRBJ2-7; TRBD1 agrees at 7 bases. From germline, CDR1 is SEHNR and CDR2 FQNEAQ (reference sequence). CDR3 size: 14 residues. The V and J ends lost 0 bases and 7 bases, in that order; junction bases with no gene match: 6. DNA for the CDR3: TGTGCCAGCAGCTTAGCACAGGGGAAGGCAGAGCAGTACTTC. This gives the protein CASSLAQGKAEQYF.

V is TRBV7-6 and J is TRBJ2-7; 9 bases agree with TRBD2. The CDR3 loop spans 15 amino acids. Germline V gene data show CDR1 as SGHVS and CDR2 as FNYEAQ. V shed 1 base, J shed 5 bases, and the junction held 6 bases outside the gene matches. The CDR3 region is CASSLGLAVSNEQYF. Written as DNA, the CDR3 is TGTGCCAGCAGCTTAGGACTAGCGGTCTCGAACGAGCAGTACTTC.

The chain employs TRBV3-1 (or the pseudogene TRBV3-2) and TRBJ1-2; a weak D match, TRBD1 (6 bases). CDR3 length: 17 amino acids. Germline V gene sequence: CDR1 LGHDT, CDR2 YNNKEL (reference sequence). V shed 3 bases and J shed 5 bases, with 22 bases lying between them. The DNA of the CDR3 is TGTGCCAGCAGCCACCCGGGCTTACAGGGTCGGTCTTATGGCTACACCTTC. This sequence encodes CASSHPGLQGRSYGYTF.

The genes are TRBV5-4 and TRBJ1-1; D remains unclear. V was trimmed by 1 base and J by 2 bases, leaving 9 bases between them. Germline V gene lookup returns CDR1 SGHNT and CDR2 YYREEE (reference sequence). The CDR3 spans 14 residues. In DNA form, the CDR3 reads TGTGCCAGCAGCTTGTATGAAGCCAACACTGAAGCTTTCTTT. As protein: CASSLYEANTEAFF.

The chain couples TRBV4-1 to TRBJ2-7; 9 bases map to TRBD1. CDR1 and CDR2 (germline): MGHRA, YSYEKL. This CDR3 is built from 16 residues. Trimming at V came to 6 bases and at J to 6 bases, leaving 15 bases not matched to a gene. Here the CDR3 DNA reads TGCGCCAGCAGATACTCTTCAGACAGGGGGGCTCGCGAGCAGTACTTC. This gives the protein CASRYSSDRGAREQYF.

The V call is TRBV7-6, the J call TRBJ1-1; 7 nucleotides agree with TRBD1. Unmatched junction bases numbered 16, after V lost 4 bases and J lost 5 bases. Germline V gene data show CDR1 as SGHVS and CDR2 as FNYEAQ. This CDR3 is built from 17 residues. Here the CDR3 reads CASSSKGLRQGGTEAFF. CDR3 sequence (DNA): TGTGCCAGCAGCTCTAAAGGCCTTAGACAGGGTGGGACTGAAGCTTTCTTT.

This clone was found a few times. This chain connects TRBV27 to TRBJ1-4; 7 positions match TRBD1. The CDR3 length is 14 residues. J was trimmed by 8 bases and V by 5 bases; bases with no gene match: 8. Germline V gene sequence: CDR1 MNHEY, CDR2 SMNVEV (reference sequence). CDR3 nucleotides: TGTGCCAGCAGTCTGCGACAGGGATGGGAAAAACTGTTTTTT. Amino acid sequence: CASSLRQGWEKLFF.